Included here is one TCR beta chain sequence, with context. The target antigen is unknown. These data originate in a study of post-analysis software for immune sequencing data. In the study overall: The courses of disease that were included comprised relapsing-remitting, secondary progressive and progressive-relapsing multiple sclerosis. Study-level points and caveats: Diversity measured as normalized Chao1 was significantly lower in multiple sclerosis patients than in controls. In patients, about 5 TRBV segments were more frequent than in controls, with TRBV5-6, TRBV5-1 and TRBV20-1 among them. Strong co-clustering by F measure was evident for samples that had been prepared in the same batch.

Libraries were made from TCR beta cDNA, and they carried unique molecular identifiers. T cells, about 0.95 to 10 million of them, yielded about half a million cDNA molecules. TCRdb recomputed calls from the PCR reads with MiXCR, one row per CDR3 protein. The table lists 820,000 or so distinct CDR3 sequences, roughly 58% of them singletons. This CDR3 is 14 amino acids long. Per germline, CDR1 SGHVS and CDR2 FQNEAQ. V lost 4 bases to trimming and J lost 3 bases; unmatched junction nucleotides: 4. What was sequenced was blood. The rearrangement links TRBV7-8 to TRBJ2-7, with 9 bases fitting TRBD2. This receptor was identified in a girl aged 10 to 17 with multiple sclerosis. DNA for the CDR3: TGTGCCAGCAGCTATAGCGGGAGTGACTACGAGCAGTACTTC. This gives the protein CASSYSGSDYEQYF.